What follows is one T cell receptor beta chain and its context. These data come from a study of OX40 agonist ivuxolimab in advanced cancers. This CDR3 has 14 residues. The germline V gene has CDR1 LNHDA and CDR2 SQIVND (reference sequence). V gave up 4 bases and J gave up 3 bases; unmatched junction bases: 2. Clones were read by immunoSEQ multiplex PCR, and TCRdb kept only the in-frame ones, dropping some. The table shows about 19,000 clones, with less than 90% occurring only once. The receptor was derived from an adult with an advanced solid tumor such as melanoma, head and neck, liver or kidney cancer. Sequencing used CD4+ or CD8+ T cells sorted from blood, obtained in a trial of the OX40 agonist ivuxolimab. The rearrangement uses TRBV19 and TRBJ2-3; 9 bases align to TRBD1. DNA for the CDR3: TGTGCCAGTAGTACCGACAGGGGGACAGATACGCAGTATTTT. Translating gives CASSTDRGTDTQYF.